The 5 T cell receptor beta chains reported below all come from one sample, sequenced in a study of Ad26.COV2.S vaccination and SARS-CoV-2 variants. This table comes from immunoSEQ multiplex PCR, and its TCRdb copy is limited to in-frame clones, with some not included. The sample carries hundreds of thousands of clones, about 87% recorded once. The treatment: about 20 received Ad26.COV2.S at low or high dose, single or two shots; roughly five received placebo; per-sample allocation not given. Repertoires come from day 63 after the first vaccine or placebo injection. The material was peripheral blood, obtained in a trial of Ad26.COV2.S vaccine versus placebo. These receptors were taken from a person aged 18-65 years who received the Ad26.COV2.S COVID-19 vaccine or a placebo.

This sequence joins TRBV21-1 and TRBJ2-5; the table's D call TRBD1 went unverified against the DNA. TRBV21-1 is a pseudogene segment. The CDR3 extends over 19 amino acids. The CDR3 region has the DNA TGTGCCAGCAGCAAAGTTGGCAGGGGGCACCCTTACACGCAAGAGACCCAGTACTTC. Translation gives CASSKVGRGHPYTQETQYF.

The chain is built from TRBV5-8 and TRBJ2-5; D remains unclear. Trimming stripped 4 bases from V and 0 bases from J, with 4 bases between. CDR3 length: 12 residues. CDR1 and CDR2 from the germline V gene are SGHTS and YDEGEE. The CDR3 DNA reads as TGTGCCAGCAGCCCCAACCAAGAGACCCAGTACTTC. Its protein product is CASSPNQETQYF. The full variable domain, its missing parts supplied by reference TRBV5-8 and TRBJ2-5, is EAGVTQSPTHLIKTRGQQATLRCSPISGHTSVYWYQQALGLGLQFLLWYDEGEERNRGNFPPRFSGRQFPNYSSELNVNALELEDSALYLCASSPNQETQYFGPGTRLLVL.

The CDR3 DNA sequence: TGCGCCAGCAGCTGGGAGGAGGGGAGAGAGACCCAGTACTTC. Translated: CASSWEEGRETQYF. The rearrangement links TRBV5-1 to TRBJ2-5; perhaps TRBD2 as D (6 bases). The CDR3 consists of 14 residues. V was clipped by 3 bases and J by 4 bases, with 13 bases between them. The V gene's germline CDR1 is SGHRS and CDR2 YFSETQ. Together with reference TRBV5-1 and TRBJ2-5, the CDR3 gives the full variable domain: KAGVTQTPRYLIKTRGQQVTLSCSPISGHRSVSWYQQTPGQGLQFLFEYFSETQRNKGNFPGRFSGRQFSNSRSEMNVSTLELGDSALYLCASSWEEGRETQYFGPGTRLLVL.

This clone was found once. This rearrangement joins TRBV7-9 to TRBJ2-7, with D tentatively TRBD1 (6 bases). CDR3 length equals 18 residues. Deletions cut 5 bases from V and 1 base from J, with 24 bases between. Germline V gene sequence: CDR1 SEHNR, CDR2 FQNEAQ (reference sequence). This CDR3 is CASSPAWLGRGASYEQYF. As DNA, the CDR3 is TGTGCCAGCAGCCCGGCCTGGTTGGGCAGGGGCGCTTCCTACGAGCAGTACTTC.

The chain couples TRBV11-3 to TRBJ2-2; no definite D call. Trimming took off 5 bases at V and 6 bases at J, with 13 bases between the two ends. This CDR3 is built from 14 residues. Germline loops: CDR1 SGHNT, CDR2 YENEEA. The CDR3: CASSPDPAAGELFF. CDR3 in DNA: TGTGCCAGCAGCCCCGATCCCGCGGCCGGGGAGCTGTTTTTT.